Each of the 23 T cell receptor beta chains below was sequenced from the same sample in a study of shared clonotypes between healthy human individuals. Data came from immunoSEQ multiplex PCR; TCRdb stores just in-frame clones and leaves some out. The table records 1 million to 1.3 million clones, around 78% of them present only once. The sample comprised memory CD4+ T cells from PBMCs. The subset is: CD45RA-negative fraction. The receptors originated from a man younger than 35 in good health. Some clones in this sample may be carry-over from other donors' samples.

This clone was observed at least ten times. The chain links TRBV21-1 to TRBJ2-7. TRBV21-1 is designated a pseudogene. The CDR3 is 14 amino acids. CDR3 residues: CASSPWAVGYEQYF. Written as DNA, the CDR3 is TGTGCCAGCAGCCCCTGGGCGGTCGGATACGAGCAGTACTTC.

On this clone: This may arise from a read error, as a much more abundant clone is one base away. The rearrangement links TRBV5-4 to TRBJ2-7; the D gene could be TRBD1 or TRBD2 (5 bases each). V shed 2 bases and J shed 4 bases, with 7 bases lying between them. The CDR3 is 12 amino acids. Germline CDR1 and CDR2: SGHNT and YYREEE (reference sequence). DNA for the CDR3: TGTGCCAGCAGCTTTGAGGGGTACGAGCAGTACTTC. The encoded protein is CASSFEGYEQYF.

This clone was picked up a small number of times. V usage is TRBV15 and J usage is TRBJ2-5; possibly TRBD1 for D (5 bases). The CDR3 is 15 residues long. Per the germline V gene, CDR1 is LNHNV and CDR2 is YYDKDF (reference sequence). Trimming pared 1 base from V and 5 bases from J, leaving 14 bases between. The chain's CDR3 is CATSRGSAGKETQYF. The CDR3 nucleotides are TGTGCCACCAGCAGAGGTTCGGCAGGGAAGGAGACCCAGTACTTC.

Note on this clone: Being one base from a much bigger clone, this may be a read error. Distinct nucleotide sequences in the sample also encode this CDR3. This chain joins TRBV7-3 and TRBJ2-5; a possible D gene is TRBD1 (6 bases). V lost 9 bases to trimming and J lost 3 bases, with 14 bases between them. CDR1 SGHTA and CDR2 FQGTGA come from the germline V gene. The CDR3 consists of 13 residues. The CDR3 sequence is CASSNRQEETQYF. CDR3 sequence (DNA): TGTGCCAGTAGTAACCGACAGGAAGAGACCCAGTACTTC.

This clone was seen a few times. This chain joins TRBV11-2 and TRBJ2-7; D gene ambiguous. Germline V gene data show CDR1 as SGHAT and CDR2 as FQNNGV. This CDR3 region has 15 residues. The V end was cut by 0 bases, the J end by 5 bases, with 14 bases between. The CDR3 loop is CASSLDGVVSNEQYF. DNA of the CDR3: TGTGCCAGCAGCTTAGATGGGGTTGTGTCCAACGAGCAGTACTTC.

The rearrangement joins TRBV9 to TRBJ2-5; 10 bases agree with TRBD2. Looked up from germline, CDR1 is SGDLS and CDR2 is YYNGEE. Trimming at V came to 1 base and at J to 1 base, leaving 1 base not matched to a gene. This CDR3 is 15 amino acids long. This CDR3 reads CASSVLAGGQETQYF. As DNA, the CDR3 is TGTGCCAGCAGCGTATTAGCGGGAGGCCAAGAGACCCAGTACTTC.

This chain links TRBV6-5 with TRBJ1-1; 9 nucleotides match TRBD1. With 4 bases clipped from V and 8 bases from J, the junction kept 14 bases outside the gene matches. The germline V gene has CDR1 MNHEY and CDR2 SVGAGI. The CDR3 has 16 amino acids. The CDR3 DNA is TGTGCCAGCAGTTTAAACCCGGGACAGGGATTGAGCGAAGCTTTCTTT. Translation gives CASSLNPGQGLSEAFF.

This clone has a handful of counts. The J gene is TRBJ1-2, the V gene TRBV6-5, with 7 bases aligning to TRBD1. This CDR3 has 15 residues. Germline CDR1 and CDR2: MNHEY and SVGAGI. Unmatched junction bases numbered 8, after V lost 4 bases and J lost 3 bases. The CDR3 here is CASSSMTGRHYGYTF. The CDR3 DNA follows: TGTGCCAGCAGTTCGATGACAGGGCGTCACTATGGCTACACCTTC.

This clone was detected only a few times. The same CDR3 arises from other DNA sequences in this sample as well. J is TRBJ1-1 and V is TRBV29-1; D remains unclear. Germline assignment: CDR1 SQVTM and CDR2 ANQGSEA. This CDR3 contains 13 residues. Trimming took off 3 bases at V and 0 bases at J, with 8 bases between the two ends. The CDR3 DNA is TGCAGCGTTGAGGGCAGAGTGAACACTGAAGCTTTCTTT. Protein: CSVEGRVNTEAFF.

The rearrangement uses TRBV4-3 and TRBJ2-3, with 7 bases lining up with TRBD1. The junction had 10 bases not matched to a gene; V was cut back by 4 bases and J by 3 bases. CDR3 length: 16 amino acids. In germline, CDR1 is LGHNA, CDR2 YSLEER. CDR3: CASSPRRDSWTDTQYF. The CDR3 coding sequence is TGCGCCAGCAGCCCCCGCCGGGACAGTTGGACAGATACGCAGTATTTT.

The CDR3 here is CASRAGTRPYEQYF. The CDR3 nucleotides are TGTGCCAGCAGAGCCGGGACCAGGCCCTACGAGCAGTACTTC. The rearrangement links TRBV6-5 to TRBJ2-7; perhaps D is TRBD1 or TRBD2 (5 bases each). The CDR3 consists of 14 residues. V lost 6 bases to trimming and J lost 2 bases, with 14 bases between them. Germline CDR1 reads MNHEY; CDR2 reads SVGAGI.

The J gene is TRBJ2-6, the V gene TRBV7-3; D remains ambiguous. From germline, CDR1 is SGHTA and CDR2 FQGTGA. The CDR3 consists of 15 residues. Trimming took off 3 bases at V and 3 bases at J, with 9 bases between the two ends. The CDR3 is CASSFTSFGANVLTF. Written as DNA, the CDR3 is TGTGCCAGCAGCTTCACGAGTTTTGGGGCCAACGTCCTGACTTTC.

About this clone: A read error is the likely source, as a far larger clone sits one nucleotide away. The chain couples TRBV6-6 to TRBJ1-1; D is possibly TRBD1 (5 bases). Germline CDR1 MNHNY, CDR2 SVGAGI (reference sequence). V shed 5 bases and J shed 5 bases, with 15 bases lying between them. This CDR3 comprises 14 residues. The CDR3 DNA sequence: TGTGCCAGCAGTATGGGTGGGACGGAAACTGAAGCTTTCTTT. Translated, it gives CASSMGGTETEAFF.

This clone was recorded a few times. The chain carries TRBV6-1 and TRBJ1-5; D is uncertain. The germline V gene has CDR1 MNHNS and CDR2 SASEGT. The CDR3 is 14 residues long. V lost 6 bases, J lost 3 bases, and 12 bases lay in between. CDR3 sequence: CASSPGSFNQPQHF. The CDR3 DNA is TGTGCCAGCAGCCCTGGGTCCTTCAATCAGCCCCAGCATTTT.

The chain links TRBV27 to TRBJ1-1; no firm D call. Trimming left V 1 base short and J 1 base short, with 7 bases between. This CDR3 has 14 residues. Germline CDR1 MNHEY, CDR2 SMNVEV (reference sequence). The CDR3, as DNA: TGTGCCAGCAGTTTATACCCCCAGAACACTGAAGCTTTCTTT. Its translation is CASSLYPQNTEAFF.

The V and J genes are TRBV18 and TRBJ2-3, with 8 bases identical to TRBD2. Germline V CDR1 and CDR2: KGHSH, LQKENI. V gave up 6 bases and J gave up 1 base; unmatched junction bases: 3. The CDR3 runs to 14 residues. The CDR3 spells CASSAGLGTDTQYF. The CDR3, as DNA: TGTGCCAGCTCGGCGGGACTAGGCACAGATACGCAGTATTTT.

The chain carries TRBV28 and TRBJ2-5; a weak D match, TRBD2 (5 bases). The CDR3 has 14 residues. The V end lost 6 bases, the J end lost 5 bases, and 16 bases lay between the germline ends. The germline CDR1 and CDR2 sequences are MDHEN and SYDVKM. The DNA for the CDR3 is TGTGCCAGCAGGAGGGAATCCGGCACGGAGACCCAGTACTTC. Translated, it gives CASRRESGTETQYF.

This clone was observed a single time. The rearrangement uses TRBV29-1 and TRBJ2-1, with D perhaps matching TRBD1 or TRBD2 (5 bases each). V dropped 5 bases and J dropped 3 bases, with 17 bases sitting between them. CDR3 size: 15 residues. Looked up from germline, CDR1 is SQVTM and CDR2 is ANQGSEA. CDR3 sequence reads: CSVRARDGLYNEQFF. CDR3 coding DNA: TGCAGCGTTCGCGCCCGGGACGGACTCTACAATGAGCAGTTCTTC.

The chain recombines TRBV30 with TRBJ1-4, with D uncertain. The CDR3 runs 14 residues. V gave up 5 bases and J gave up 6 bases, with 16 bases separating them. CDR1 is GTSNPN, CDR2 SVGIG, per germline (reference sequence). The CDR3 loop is CAWGSGHRDEKLFF. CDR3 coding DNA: TGTGCCTGGGGTTCGGGTCACCGCGATGAAAAACTGTTTTTT.

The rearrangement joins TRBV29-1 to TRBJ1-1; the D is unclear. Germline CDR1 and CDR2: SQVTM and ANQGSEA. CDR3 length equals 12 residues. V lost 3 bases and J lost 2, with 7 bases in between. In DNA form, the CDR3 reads TGCAGCGTTGATTCCAGAAACACTGAAGCTTTCTTT. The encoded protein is CSVDSRNTEAFF.

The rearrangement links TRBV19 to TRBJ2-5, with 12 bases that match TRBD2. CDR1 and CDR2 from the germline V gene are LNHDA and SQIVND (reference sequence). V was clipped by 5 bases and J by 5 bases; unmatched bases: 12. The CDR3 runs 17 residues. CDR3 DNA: TGTGCCAGTAGTGGCGGACGACTAGCGGGAGACAGGGAGACCCAGTACTTC. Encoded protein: CASSGGRLAGDRETQYF.

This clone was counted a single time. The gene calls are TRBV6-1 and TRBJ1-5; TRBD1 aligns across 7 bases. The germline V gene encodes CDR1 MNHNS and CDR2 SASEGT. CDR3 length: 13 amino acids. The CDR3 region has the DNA TGTGGCGCAGCAGGGGGGCGCAATCAGCCCCAGCATTTT. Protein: CGAAGGRNQPQHF.

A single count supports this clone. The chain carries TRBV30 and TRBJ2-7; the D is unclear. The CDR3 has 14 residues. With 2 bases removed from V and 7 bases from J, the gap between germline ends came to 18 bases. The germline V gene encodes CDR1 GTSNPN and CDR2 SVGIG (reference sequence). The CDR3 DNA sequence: TGTGCCTGGAGTCGGCCCGCCGTCTTGAGAGAGCAGTACTTC. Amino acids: CAWSRPAVLREQYF.